This T cell receptor (beta chain) was documented in a study of cytomegalovirus exposure and HLA in healthy donors. As for the study in general: Around 190 million T cells yielded roughly 120 million unique TCR beta sequences, as an earlier analysis found. A data release that came early held approximately 85 million unique TCRs from HLA-typed donors. Study results and limitations: Compared with the roughly 700-donor mean, an Asian-associated ancestry cluster reportedly had fewer N-insertions, according to a later analysis. The productive fraction for most TCR beta V segments was about 87% or about 30% in an earlier analysis.

With 60 Vbeta and 13 Jbeta primers, the PCR was carried out. Sequencing was performed with immunoSEQ multiplex PCR; in TCRdb, only in-frame clones are kept and a portion is missing. The sample has 130,000 or so clones, 70% to 85% seen once. On this clone itself: The antigen is undetermined.

CDR3 length: 15 amino acids. With 4 bases clipped from V and 4 bases from J, the junction kept 3 bases outside the gene matches. Germline CDR1 reads SGHKS; CDR2 reads YYEKEE (reference sequence). Sequenced input: PBMCs. This chain uses TRBV5-5 with TRBJ2-1, with TRBD2 matching over 12 bases. The TCR sequence derives from a man aged 18 to 30 in good health and CMV-seropositive. CDR3 protein: CASSLGLAGYNEQFF. The CDR3 nucleotides read TGTGCCAGCAGCCTCGGACTAGCGGGATACAATGAGCAGTTCTTC.